The 31 T cell receptor beta chains presented below share a single source sample, sequenced in a study of tumor-infiltrating lymphocytes in oesophageal squamous cell carcinoma. MiXCR, applied by TCRdb to the PCR reads, yields one record per CDR3 protein. The table records more than 8,000 distinct CDR3 sequences, roughly 60% of them present only once. Sequenced: esophageal tumor tissue. The receptor set was obtained from a female donor with esophageal squamous cell carcinoma.

This chain uses TRBV7-8 with TRBJ2-7, with TRBD1 identical over 7 bases. This CDR3 is 15 amino acids long. Losses at the gene ends were 5 bases for V and 2 bases for J; bases not matched to a gene: 9. Germline V gives CDR1 SGHVS, CDR2 FQNEAQ. As DNA, the CDR3 is TGTGCCAGCAGCCCGACTACAGGGGTCCCCTACGAGCAGTACTTC. This codes for CASSPTTGVPYEQYF. Based on the CDR3 plus reference TRBV7-8 and TRBJ2-7, the full variable domain is GAGVSQSPRYKVAKRGQDVALRCDPISGHVSLFWYQQALGQGPEFLTYFQNEAQLDKSGLPSDRFFAERPEGSVSTLKIQRTQQEDSAVYLCASSPTTGVPYEQYFGPGTRLTVT.

As concerns this clonotype: A single base separates this from a much larger clone, so it may be a read error. The chain employs TRBV7-6 and TRBJ2-1, with 7 bases lining up with TRBD2. Germline CDR1 reads SGHVS; CDR2 reads FNYEAQ. CDR3 length equals 16 residues. CDR3: CVSSSTSESSYNEQFF. For the CDR3, the DNA is TGTGTCAGCAGTTCCACTAGCGAAAGCTCCTACAATGAGCAGTTCTTC.

The V call is TRBV7-2, the J call TRBJ2-3; the match to TRBD2 covers 7 bases. With 5 bases clipped from V and 4 bases from J, the junction kept 12 bases outside the gene matches. Germline CDR1 and CDR2: SGHTA and FQGNSA. The CDR3 totals 16 residues. The CDR3 loop reads CASSAQGGDGADTQYF. CDR3 DNA: TGTGCCAGCAGCGCGCAGGGAGGGGATGGGGCAGATACGCAGTATTTT.

The table lists this clonotype with a few counts. The gene calls are TRBV10-1 and TRBJ2-6, with D perhaps TRBD2 (5 bases). The DNA end lines up better with TRBJ2-7; the J call may be wrong. The germline gives CDR1 WNHNN, CDR2 SYGVQD (reference sequence). The CDR3 loop spans 14 amino acids. As DNA, the CDR3 is TGCGCCAGCAGTGAGTCGGGGAGTAACAATGAGCAGTACTTC. Amino acids: CASSESGSNNEQYF.

This clonotype came up a few times. J is TRBJ2-3 and V is TRBV7-6; the match to TRBD2 covers 7 bases. This CDR3 has 15 residues. J lost 5 bases, V lost 0 bases, and 5 bases had no gene match. Germline assignment: CDR1 SGHVS and CDR2 FNYEAQ. The CDR3 bases are TGTGCCAGCAGCTTAGCGGGGACTACCCTAGATACGCAGTATTTT. Translating gives CASSLAGTTLDTQYF.

On this clonotype: As the CDR3 is not closed by the conserved phenylalanine or tryptophan, this likely results from a read error. The chain links TRBV19 to TRBJ2-1; 8 bases agree with TRBD1. The CDR3 totals 15 residues. J lost 5 bases, V lost 3 bases, and 6 bases had no gene match. Germline CDR1 reads LNHDA; CDR2 reads SQIVND (reference sequence). CDR3 nucleotides: TGTGCCAGTAGTATTAGTCGGGACAGGAACAATGAGCAGTTCTTA. It yields the protein CASSISRDRNNEQFL.

The chain links TRBV11-2 to TRBJ1-3, with D uncertain. The CDR3 is 12 residues long. Germline values: CDR1 SGHAT, CDR2 FQNNGV. Trimming took 5 bases from V and 7 from J, leaving 9 bases between them. CDR3 coding DNA: TGTGCCAGCAGCCCCCCGGCCAACACCATATATTTT. As protein: CASSPPANTIYF.

The gene calls are TRBV7-9 and TRBJ2-1; D unclear. The tail of the sequence fits TRBJ2-7 better, so the J call may be wrong. Per the germline V gene, CDR1 is SEHNR and CDR2 is FQNEAQ (reference sequence). The CDR3 length is 15 residues. CDR3 sequence reads: CASSLNPDRTYEQYF. The CDR3 DNA follows: TGTGCCAGCAGCTTAAATCCAGACCGAACCTACGAGCAGTACTTC.

The rearrangement links TRBV20-1 to TRBJ1-5; perhaps TRBD1 as D (5 bases). The V and J ends lost 1 base and 0 bases respectively, with 10 bases between them. CDR1 is DFQATT and CDR2 is SNEGSKA in the germline V gene (reference sequence). The CDR3 consists of 15 residues. DNA for the CDR3: TGCAGTGCTAGAGGACAGTACTATAGCAATCAGCCCCAGCATTTT. Translated, it gives CSARGQYYSNQPQHF.

In its sample, this clonotype ranks as large (0.1 to 1%). This chain joins TRBV7-2 and TRBJ1-2; the D is unclear. V was pared by 1 base and J by 4 bases, with 10 bases between. Per the germline V gene, CDR1 is SGHTA and CDR2 is FQGNSA. This CDR3 contains 14 residues. The DNA for the CDR3 is TGTGCCAGCAGCTTAGGAGTGGGCATCTATGGCTACACCTTC. Protein: CASSLGVGIYGYTF.

This clonotype was counted only a few times. No conserved phenylalanine or tryptophan ends this CDR3, so it is likely a read error. The DNA is left out, because the CDR3 cannot be placed on it with certainty; the CDR3 is given as TCRdb lists it. Here the CDR3 reads CASSLDRTYGYNFGS. This rearrangement joins TRBV7-2 to TRBJ2-1; whether TRBD1, the table's D call, matches the DNA was not checked. The CDR3 region is 15 residues in length, termini included. The germline V gene has CDR1 SGHTA and CDR2 FQGNSA.

Many counts were recorded for this clonotype. This chain connects TRBV5-6 to TRBJ1-2; D not resolved. This CDR3 is 13 amino acids long. V lost 5 bases and J 3 bases, leaving 11 bases between the germline ends. CDR1 SGHDT and CDR2 YYEEEE come from the germline V gene. The CDR3 coding sequence is TGTGCCAGCAGATCCGCAGAAGACTATGGCTACACCTTC. Translation: CASRSAEDYGYTF.

This sequence joins TRBV7-6 and TRBJ2-5, with 9 nucleotides matching TRBD2. CDR1 SGHVS and CDR2 FNYEAQ come from the germline V gene. Losses at the gene ends were 1 base for V and 2 bases for J; bases not matched to a gene: 2. The CDR3 consists of 15 residues. CDR3 region: CASSLVAGVQETQYF. For the CDR3, the DNA is TGTGCCAGCAGCTTAGTAGCGGGAGTGCAAGAGACCCAGTACTTC.

In this sample, this clonotype turned up a few times. The gene calls are TRBV7-6 and TRBJ2-3; D uncertain. CDR1 is SGHVS and CDR2 is FNYEAQ in the germline V gene. The germline V and J ends were trimmed by 5 bases and 5 bases, with 8 bases remaining between them. The CDR3 runs to 12 residues. This chain's CDR3 is CASSRYQDTQYF. The CDR3 DNA follows: TGTGCCAGCAGCAGATACCAAGATACGCAGTATTTT. Filled out from reference TRBV7-6 and TRBJ2-3, the complete variable domain reads GAGVSQSPRYKVTKRGQDVALRCDPISGHVSLYWYRQALGQGPEFLTYFNYEAQQDKSGLPNDRFSAERPEGSISTLTIQRTEQRDSAMYRCASSRYQDTQYFGPGTRLTVL.

This clonotype was counted a single time. J is TRBJ2-7 and V is TRBV7-9; D perhaps matches TRBD1 (6 bases). The CDR3 spans 14 residues. With 4 bases removed from V and 1 base from J, the gap between germline ends came to 11 bases. Per the germline V gene, CDR1 is SEHNR and CDR2 is FQNEAQ (reference sequence). DNA of the CDR3: TGTGCCAGCAGCTCTCACAGGGCGTCCTACGAGCAGTACTTC. It codes for CASSSHRASYEQYF.

Within the sample, this clonotype is medium-sized. In DNA, the CDR3 is TGCGCCAGCAGCACCGGACAGCTAAACACCGGGGAGCTGTTTTTT. Its protein is CASSTGQLNTGELFF. The chain joins TRBV5-1 to TRBJ2-2, with TRBD1 as a possible D gene (6 bases). Deletions cut 4 bases from V and 2 bases from J, with 12 bases between. Germline V gives CDR1 SGHRS, CDR2 YFSETQ. The CDR3 consists of 15 residues.

The V gene is TRBV7-4, the J gene TRBJ2-4; the D is unclear. Near its end, the DNA agrees better with TRBJ2-7, so the J call may be wrong. Germline lookup yields CDR1 SGHVT and CDR2 SQSDAQ. CDR3 size: 12 residues. The CDR3 region is CASSRVYYEQYF. For the CDR3, the DNA is TGTGCCAGCAGCAGAGTCTACTACGAGCAGTACTTC.

This clonotype was found many times. This chain joins TRBV28 and TRBJ2-1; 7 nucleotides agree with TRBD2. Germline V gene sequence: CDR1 MDHEN, CDR2 SYDVKM. After removal of 6 bases from V and 7 bases from J, the junction contained 12 bases not matched to a gene. The length of the CDR3 is 15 residues. The CDR3 sequence: CASRKLGGGGNEQFF. In DNA form, the CDR3 reads TGTGCCAGCAGAAAACTCGGTGGCGGGGGTAATGAGCAGTTCTTC.

In regard to this clonotype: This is likely a read error, given that the CDR3 carries no conserved phenylalanine or tryptophan at its end. The DNA is omitted, as the CDR3 cannot be located on it reliably, and the CDR3 follows TCRdb's listing. V usage is TRBV6-1 and J usage is TRBJ2-7; TRBD1, the table's D call, was not compared with the DNA. The CDR3 has 17 residues if both end residues are counted. The germline CDR1 and CDR2 sequences are MNHNS and SASEGT. CDR3 sequence reads: CASSGQTFRPGGYTFGS.

Details on this clonotype: One base away lies a much larger clone, so this may be a sequencing read error. V and J are TRBV3-1 and TRBJ2-3; D is perhaps TRBD2 (5 bases). Near its end, the DNA agrees better with TRBJ2-1, so the J call may be wrong. CDR3 length: 13 residues. The germline V gene encodes CDR1 LGHDT and CDR2 YNNKEL (reference sequence). The CDR3 sequence is CASKVGSRETQFF. CDR3 coding DNA: TGTGCCAGCAAAGTCGGTTCGAGGGAGACCCAGTTCTTC.

The V call is TRBV7-6, the J call TRBJ2-1; TRBD2 matches 7 bases. Germline V lookup: CDR1 SGHVS, CDR2 FNYEAQ. The CDR3 sequence is 16 residues long. V was clipped by 5 bases and J by 8 bases; unmatched bases: 15. The CDR3 DNA is TGTGCCAGCAGCGCGACCGGGGCGGGAGTTGGCGATGAGCAGTTCTTC. It codes for CASSATGAGVGDEQFF.

The chain employs TRBV6-1 and TRBJ2-1; the D is unclear. The closer fit of TRBJ2-7 to the DNA end suggests the J call may be wrong. The CDR3 runs to 12 residues. CDR1 and CDR2 (germline): MNHNS, SASEGT. CDR3 region: CASGRGPYEQYF. CDR3 DNA sequence: TGTGCCAGCGGCCGAGGCCCCTACGAGCAGTACTTC.

The chain employs TRBV7-3 and TRBJ2-4; 10 bases match TRBD1. The tail of the sequence fits TRBJ2-7 better, so the J call may be wrong. Germline values: CDR1 SGHTA, CDR2 FQGTGA. The length of the CDR3 is 18 residues. CDR3: CASSLVPPRQGAFYEQYF. In nucleotides, the CDR3 is TGTGCCAGCAGCTTAGTACCCCCGCGACAGGGGGCTTTCTACGAGCAGTACTTC.

The chain uses TRBV7-4 and TRBJ2-4; D may match TRBD1 or TRBD2 (6 bases each). CDR3 length equals 16 residues. Germline V lookup: CDR1 SGHVT, CDR2 SQSDAQ. V lost 5 bases and J lost 13, with 27 bases in between. This chain's CDR3 is CASSVRGEWPYNEQYF. Here the CDR3 DNA reads TGTGCCAGCAGCGTAAGGGGGGAGTGGCCCTACAATGAGCAGTACTTC.

This clonotype was found once. The genes are TRBV7-6 and TRBJ2-5; D uncertain. The tail of the sequence fits TRBJ2-7 better, so the J call may be wrong. This CDR3 spans 14 amino acids. From germline, CDR1 is SGHVS and CDR2 FNYEAQ. DNA for the CDR3: TGTGCCAGCAGCTTAGCCCCAGTTTCCTACGAGCAGTACTTC. Protein sequence: CASSLAPVSYEQYF.

The chain employs TRBV7-3 and TRBJ2-1, with TRBD2 matching 16 bases. Germline values: CDR1 SGHTA, CDR2 FQGTGA. The CDR3 spans 20 residues. The trim removed 6 bases at V and 8 bases at J, leaving 19 bases unmatched. CDR3 sequence (DNA): TGTGCCAGCAGTAGAAGGGGGGGACTAGCGGGGGGGAAATGGACGCATGAGCAGTTCTTC. Translated: CASSRRGGLAGGKWTHEQFF. Drawing the rest from reference TRBV7-3 and TRBJ2-1, the complete variable domain is GAGVSQTPSNKVTEKGKYVELRCDPISGHTALYWYRQSLGQGPEFLIYFQGTGAADDSGLPNDRFFAVRPEGSVSTLKIQRTERGDSAVYLCASSRRGGLAGGKWTHEQFFGPGTRLTVL.

This rearrangement joins TRBV7-2 to TRBJ2-7; D is possibly TRBD1 (5 bases). CDR1 and CDR2 from the germline V gene are SGHTA and FQGNSA. The V gene lost 0 bases and the J gene lost 7 bases, with 16 bases spanning the gap. This CDR3 is built from 15 residues. The CDR3 bases are TGTGCCAGCAGCTTAGCCGGACCCAGGGAAGATGAGCAGTACTTC. It yields the protein CASSLAGPREDEQYF.

The chain links TRBV7-4 to TRBJ2-7; D gene ambiguous. Gene TRBJ2-5 matches the end of the DNA better, so the J call may be wrong. The CDR3 spans 14 residues. The V gene's germline CDR1 is SGHVT and CDR2 SQSDAQ. This chain's CDR3 is CASSPGRFQETQYF. The CDR3, as DNA: TGTGCCAGCAGCCCAGGACGGTTCCAAGAGACCCAGTACTTC.

CDR3 bases: TGTGCCAGCGGATTGGGGACAGCGGATGTCAATGAGCAGTTCTTC. It codes for CASGLGTADVNEQFF. The rearrangement uses TRBV6-1 and TRBJ2-1, with 7 bases identical to TRBD1. This CDR3 contains 15 residues. The germline V gene encodes CDR1 MNHNS and CDR2 SASEGT. The J segment lost 6 bases and the V segment lost 8 bases, leaving 13 bases of the junction unmatched.

The rearrangement joins TRBV6-8 to TRBJ1-1; the D is unclear. Trimming removed 7 bases from V and 0 bases from J, with 9 bases in between. The CDR3 runs 13 residues. Per germline, CDR1 MNHGY and CDR2 SAAAGT. The CDR3, as DNA: TGTGCCAGCAACAGTCTAATGAACACTGAAGCTTTCTTT. Its translation: CASNSLMNTEAFF.

The chain is built from TRBV6-8 and TRBJ2-5, with 10 bases lining up with TRBD1. Per the germline V gene, CDR1 is MNHGY and CDR2 is SAAAGT. The CDR3 sequence is 15 residues long. The V and J ends lost 6 bases and 5 bases, in that order; junction bases with no gene match: 9. CDR3 sequence reads: CASSRDRGVTETQYF. The DNA of the CDR3 is TGTGCCAGCAGCCGGGACAGGGGAGTGACGGAGACCCAGTACTTC.